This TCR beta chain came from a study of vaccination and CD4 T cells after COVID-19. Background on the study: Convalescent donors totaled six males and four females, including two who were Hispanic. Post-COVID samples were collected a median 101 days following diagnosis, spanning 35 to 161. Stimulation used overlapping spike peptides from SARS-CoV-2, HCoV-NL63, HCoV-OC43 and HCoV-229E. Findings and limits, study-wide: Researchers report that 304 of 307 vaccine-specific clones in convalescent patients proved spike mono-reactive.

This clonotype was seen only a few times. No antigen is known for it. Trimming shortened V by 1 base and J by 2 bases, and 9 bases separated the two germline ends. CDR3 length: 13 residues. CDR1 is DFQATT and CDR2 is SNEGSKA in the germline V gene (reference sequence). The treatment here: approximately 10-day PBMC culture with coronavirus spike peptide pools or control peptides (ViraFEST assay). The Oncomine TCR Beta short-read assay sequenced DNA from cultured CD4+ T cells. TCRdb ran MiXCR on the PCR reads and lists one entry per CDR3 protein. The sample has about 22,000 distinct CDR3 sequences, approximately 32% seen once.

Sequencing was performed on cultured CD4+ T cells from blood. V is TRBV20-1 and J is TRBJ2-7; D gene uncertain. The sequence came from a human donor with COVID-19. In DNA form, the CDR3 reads TGCAGTGCTAGAGTCAGTTTTGCCTACGAGCAGTACTTC. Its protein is CSARVSFAYEQYF.